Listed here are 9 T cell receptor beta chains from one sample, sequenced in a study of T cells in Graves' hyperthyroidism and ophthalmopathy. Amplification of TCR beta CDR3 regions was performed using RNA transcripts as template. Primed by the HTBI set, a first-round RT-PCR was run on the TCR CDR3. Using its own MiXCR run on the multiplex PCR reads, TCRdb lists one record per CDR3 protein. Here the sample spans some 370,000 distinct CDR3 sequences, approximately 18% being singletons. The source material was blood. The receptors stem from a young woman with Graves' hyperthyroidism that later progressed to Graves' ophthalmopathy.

CDR3 sequence (DNA): TGTGCCAGCAGTTATGGGGCAGGGTCATCCTACGAGCAGTACTTC. As protein: CASSYGAGSSYEQYF. V and J are TRBV6-9 and TRBJ2-7; tentative D call: TRBD1 (5 bases). V was trimmed by 2 bases and J by 1 base, leaving 12 bases between them. In germline, CDR1 is MNHGY, CDR2 SVAAGI. This CDR3 region has 15 residues.

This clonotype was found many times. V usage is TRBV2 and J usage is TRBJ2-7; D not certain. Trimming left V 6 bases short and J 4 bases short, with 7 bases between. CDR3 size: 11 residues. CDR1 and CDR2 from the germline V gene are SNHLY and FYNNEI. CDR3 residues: CASRVAYEQYF. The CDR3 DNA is TGTGCCAGCAGGGTGGCTTACGAGCAGTACTTC.

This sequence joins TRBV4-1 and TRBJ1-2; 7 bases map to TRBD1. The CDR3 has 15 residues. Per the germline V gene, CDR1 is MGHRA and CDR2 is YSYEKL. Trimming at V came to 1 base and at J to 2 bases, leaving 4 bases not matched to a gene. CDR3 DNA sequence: TGCGCCAGCAGCCAAGTAGGGACAGCAAACTATGGCTACACCTTC. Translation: CASSQVGTANYGYTF.

The DNA for the CDR3 is TGCAGCGTTGTACGGGCTATGAACACTGAAGCTTTCTTT. As protein: CSVVRAMNTEAFF. The chain couples TRBV29-1 to TRBJ1-1, with no clear D. The CDR3 has 13 residues. V lost 4 bases and J lost 0, with 9 bases in between. CDR1 and CDR2 from the germline V gene are SQVTM and ANQGSEA.

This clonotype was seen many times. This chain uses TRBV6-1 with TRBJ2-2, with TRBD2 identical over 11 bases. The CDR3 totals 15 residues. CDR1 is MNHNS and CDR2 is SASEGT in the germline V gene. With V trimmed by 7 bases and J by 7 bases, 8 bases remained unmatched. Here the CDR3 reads CASKKTSGKHGELFF. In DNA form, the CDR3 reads TGTGCCAGCAAGAAGACTAGCGGGAAGCACGGGGAGCTGTTTTTT.

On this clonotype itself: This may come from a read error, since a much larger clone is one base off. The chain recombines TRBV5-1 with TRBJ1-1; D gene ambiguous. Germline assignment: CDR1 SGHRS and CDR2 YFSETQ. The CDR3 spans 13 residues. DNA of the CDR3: TGCGCCGGCAGCTACGAGGGAATTCCTGAAGCTTTCTTT. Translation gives CAGSYEGIPEAFF.

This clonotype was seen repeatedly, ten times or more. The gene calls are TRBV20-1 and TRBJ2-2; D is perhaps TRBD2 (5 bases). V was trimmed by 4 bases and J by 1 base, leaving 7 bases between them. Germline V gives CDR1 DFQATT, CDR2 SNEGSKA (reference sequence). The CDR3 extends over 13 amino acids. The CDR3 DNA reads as TGCAGTGCTAAGGACTTGAACACCGGGGAGCTGTTTTTT. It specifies CSAKDLNTGELFF.

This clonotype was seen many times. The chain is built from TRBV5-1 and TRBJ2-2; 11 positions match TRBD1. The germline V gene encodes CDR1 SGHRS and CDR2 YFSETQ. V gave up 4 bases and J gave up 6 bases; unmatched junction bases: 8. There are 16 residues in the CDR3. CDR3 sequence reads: CASSDWDRGIAGELFF. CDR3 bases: TGCGCCAGCAGCGATTGGGACAGGGGGATCGCCGGGGAGCTGTTTTTT.

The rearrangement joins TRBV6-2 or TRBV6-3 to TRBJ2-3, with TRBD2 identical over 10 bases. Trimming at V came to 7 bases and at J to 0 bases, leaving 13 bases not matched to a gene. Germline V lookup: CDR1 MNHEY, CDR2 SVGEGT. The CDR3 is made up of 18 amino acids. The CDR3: CASNVGNLLAGSTDTQYF. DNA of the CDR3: TGTGCCAGCAATGTAGGGAATTTACTAGCGGGGAGCACAGATACGCAGTATTTT.